A single sample gave rise to the 13 T cell receptor beta chains below, sequenced in a study of shared clonotypes between healthy human individuals. Profiling relied on immunoSEQ multiplex PCR, and the TCRdb table lists in-frame clones only, not all of them. The table includes over a million clones, 95% to 99% detected once. What was sequenced was naive CD4+ T cells sorted from blood. The subset here: CD45RA+ positively selected. The receptors originated from a man aged 30-40 years in good health.

V gene TRBV19 combines with J gene TRBJ2-7; TRBD1 matches at 8 bases. V dropped 6 bases and J dropped 6; count of bases not matched to a gene: 10. Germline V gene lookup returns CDR1 LNHDA and CDR2 SQIVND (reference sequence). This CDR3 is 14 amino acids long. Written as DNA, the CDR3 is TGTGCCAGTAGCCGGGACAGGCAGAAAGGCGAGCAGTACTTC. Its protein is CASSRDRQKGEQYF.

The CDR3 nucleotides are TGTGCCAGCAGTACACCCGCTCTGGGCTACACCTTC. Its protein product is CASSTPALGYTF. V gene TRBV6-6 combines with J gene TRBJ1-2; D is ambiguous. Deletions cut 5 bases from V and 8 bases from J, with 12 bases between. This CDR3 region has 12 residues. Germline assignment: CDR1 MNHNY and CDR2 SVGAGI (reference sequence).

This chain's CDR3 is CASSLGRLPSLGYGYTF. The CDR3 bases are TGTGCCAGTAGTTTGGGGAGGTTGCCTAGCTTAGGCTATGGCTACACCTTC. The chain uses TRBV19 and TRBJ1-2, with D unresolved. CDR1 and CDR2 (germline): LNHDA, SQIVND (reference sequence). The CDR3 loop spans 17 amino acids. Trimming left V 5 bases short and J 4 bases short, with 23 bases between.

The chain employs TRBV5-4 and TRBJ2-7; D not resolved. CDR1 is SGHNT and CDR2 is YYREEE in the germline V gene (reference sequence). Trimming stripped 0 bases from V and 0 bases from J, with 7 bases between. The CDR3 loop spans 14 amino acids. CDR3 protein: CASSLEKSSYEQYF. As DNA, the CDR3 is TGTGCCAGCAGCTTGGAGAAGAGCTCCTACGAGCAGTACTTC. The full variable domain, its missing parts supplied by reference TRBV5-4 and TRBJ2-7, is ETGVTQSPTHLIKTRGQQVTLRCSSQSGHNTVSWYQQALGQGPQFIFQYYREEENGRGNFPPRFSGLQFPNYSSELNVNALELDDSALYLCASSLEKSSYEQYFGPGTRLTVT.

The chain combines TRBV11-2 with TRBJ2-7; 10 bases line up with TRBD2. CDR1 is SGHAT, CDR2 FQNNGV, per germline. There are 13 residues in the CDR3. J gave up 6 bases and V 4 bases, and 3 bases lay outside the gene matches. The CDR3 region has the DNA TGTGCCAGCAGCTCAGCGGGAGGGCGCGAGCAGTACTTC. It codes for CASSSAGGREQYF.

This chain connects TRBV5-1 to TRBJ2-7, with 7 bases aligning to TRBD1. The CDR3 runs to 15 residues. V shed 4 bases, J shed 7 bases, and the junction held 14 bases outside the gene matches. Germline CDR1 SGHRS, CDR2 YFSETQ. In DNA, the CDR3 is TGCGCCAGCAGCCGCCGGACAGGTTCTTCGGGGGAGCAGTACTTC. Encoded protein: CASSRRTGSSGEQYF. The full variable domain, in which reference TRBV5-1 and TRBJ2-7 provide the parts outside the CDR3, is KAGVTQTPRYLIKTRGQQVTLSCSPISGHRSVSWYQQTPGQGLQFLFEYFSETQRNKGNFPGRFSGRQFSNSRSEMNVSTLELGDSALYLCASSRRTGSSGEQYFGPGTRLTVT.

This chain connects TRBV28 to TRBJ2-7; maybe TRBD2 (5 bases). The ends were cut back, 5 bases at V and 6 bases at J, with 17 bases in the middle. Germline loops: CDR1 MDHEN, CDR2 SYDVKM. This CDR3 is 14 amino acids long. Here the CDR3 reads CASSTPGFGGEQYF. The CDR3 DNA reads TGTGCCAGCAGTACGCCGGGCTTCGGAGGCGAGCAGTACTTC.

The chain uses TRBV7-3 and TRBJ2-3; D not certain. CDR3 length: 15 residues. Looked up from germline, CDR1 is SGHTA and CDR2 is FQGTGA. The V end was cut by 2 bases, the J end by 0 bases, with 9 bases between. Here the CDR3 reads CASSLLRGSTDTQYF. CDR3 nucleotides: TGTGCCAGCAGCTTACTACGTGGGAGCACAGATACGCAGTATTTT. Full variable domain (rest looked up from reference TRBV7-3 and TRBJ2-3): GAGVSQTPSNKVTEKGKYVELRCDPISGHTALYWYRQSLGQGPEFLIYFQGTGAADDSGLPNDRFFAVRPEGSVSTLKIQRTERGDSAVYLCASSLLRGSTDTQYFGPGTRLTVL.

This CDR3 is CASSLDPSTEQYF. The CDR3, as DNA: TGCGCCAGCAGCTTGGACCCTAGTACCGAGCAGTACTTC. The chain uses TRBV5-1 and TRBJ2-7; no clear D. Between the trimmed V and J ends, which lost 0 bases and 6 bases, there was a span of 10 bases. Germline lookup yields CDR1 SGHRS and CDR2 YFSETQ. This CDR3 contains 13 residues.

Points on this clone: At the DNA level, this CDR3 is encoded by other sequences in the same sample as well. The rearrangement links TRBV30 to TRBJ1-5; TRBD1 is a possible D gene (5 bases). The CDR3 is 13 residues long. CDR1 is GTSNPN and CDR2 is SVGIG in the germline V gene (reference sequence). The V end was cut by 0 bases, the J end by 6 bases, with 9 bases between. CDR3 sequence (DNA): TGTGCCTGGAGTGTTCGGGGGGGTCAGCCCCAGCATTTT. It is translated as CAWSVRGGQPQHF.

Of note for this clone: The sample has other DNA sequences that encode this CDR3 too. The chain employs TRBV9 and TRBJ2-3; possible D gene TRBD2, 5 bases. CDR3 length: 12 residues. The V end was cut by 0 bases, the J end by 6 bases, with 5 bases between. CDR1 and CDR2 (germline): SGDLS, YYNGEE. The CDR3 reads CASSVAGDTQYF. The CDR3 bases are TGTGCCAGCAGCGTAGCGGGGGATACGCAGTATTTT.

The J gene is TRBJ1-2, the V gene TRBV28; D remains unclear. V was pared by 6 bases and J by 4 bases, with 9 bases between. Germline V gene lookup returns CDR1 MDHEN and CDR2 SYDVKM. The CDR3 is 12 residues long. For the CDR3, the DNA is TGTGCCAGCAGCAGGAGATCCTATGGCTACACCTTC. It is translated as CASSRRSYGYTF.

This chain links TRBV29-1 with TRBJ1-5, with D perhaps matching TRBD1 (5 bases). The CDR3 spans 13 residues. The ends were cut back, 3 bases at V and 6 bases at J, with 12 bases in the middle. Germline values: CDR1 SQVTM, CDR2 ANQGSEA. The CDR3 protein is CSVDEGAGQPQHF. CDR3 bases: TGCAGCGTTGACGAAGGGGCCGGTCAGCCCCAGCATTTT.